Following are 32 T cell receptor beta chains from one sample sequenced in a study of Ad26.COV2.S vaccination and SARS-CoV-2 variants. The sample's treatment: over 15 received Ad26.COV2.S at low or high dose, single or two shots; 5 received placebo; per-sample allocation not given. Sampling took place 63 days after the first vaccine or placebo injection. Assay used: immunoSEQ multiplex PCR; TCRdb lists only in-frame clones, some missing. The table records roughly 300,000 clones, 70% to 90% of them present only once. Sequenced here: peripheral blood, sampled in a trial of Ad26.COV2.S vaccine versus placebo. The receptors come from a person aged 18 to 65 who received the Ad26.COV2.S COVID-19 vaccine or a placebo.

This sequence joins TRBV29-1 and TRBJ2-5, with D tentatively TRBD2 (6 bases). Germline V gene sequence: CDR1 SQVTM, CDR2 ANQGSEA. The CDR3 is 14 amino acids. The CDR3 region has the DNA TGCAGGGGGCTCAGGCGGGACCCCCAAGAGACCCAGTACTTC. It is translated as CRGLRRDPQETQYF.

The V call is TRBV7-9, the J call TRBJ2-5, with D tentatively TRBD2 (7 bases). Trimming left V 6 bases short and J 5 bases short, with 22 bases between. The CDR3 sequence is 16 residues long. Per the germline V gene, CDR1 is SEHNR and CDR2 is FQNEAQ (reference sequence). The DNA for the CDR3 is TGTGCCAGCAGTCCTACAGGGAGGGCGGTGAGGGAGACCCAGTACTTC. This sequence encodes CASSPTGRAVRETQYF. Full variable domain (remainder filled in from reference TRBV7-9 and TRBJ2-5): DTGVSQNPRHKITKRGQNVTFRCDPISEHNRLYWYRQTLGQGPEFLTYFQNEAQLEKSRLLSDRFSAERPKGSFSTLEIQRTEQGDSAMYLCASSPTGRAVRETQYFGPGTRLLVL.

This clone was seen once. The CDR3 spells CASSQGTSGGYNEQFF. The CDR3 bases are TGTGCCAGCAGCCAAGGAACTAGCGGGGGTTACAATGAGCAGTTCTTC. The rearrangement uses TRBV3-1 (or the pseudogene TRBV3-2) and TRBJ2-1; 11 bases are shared with TRBD2. The CDR3 has 16 amino acids. The J segment lost 4 bases and the V segment lost 1 base, leaving 3 bases of the junction unmatched. In germline, CDR1 is LGHDT, CDR2 YNNKEL (reference sequence).

V usage is TRBV27 and J usage is TRBJ2-7; 8 positions agree with TRBD1. This CDR3 is built from 13 residues. Germline V gives CDR1 MNHEY, CDR2 SMNVEV (reference sequence). V shed 5 bases and J 5 bases; nucleotides not matched to a gene: 5. The CDR3 loop is CASSTRTGHEQYF. CDR3 nucleotides: TGTGCCAGCAGTACCCGGACAGGGCACGAGCAGTACTTC.

The chain links TRBV28 to TRBJ2-1; no definite D call. V was shortened by 4 bases and J by 15 bases, with 13 bases between the two germline ends. In germline, CDR1 is MDHEN, CDR2 SYDVKM. This CDR3 comprises 11 residues. CDR3 residues: CASSSPTRMFF. CDR3 DNA: TGTGCCAGCAGTTCCCCGACGCGAATGTTCTTC.

The chain links TRBV2 to TRBJ2-2; TRBD1 might be the D (6 bases). The CDR3 is 14 residues long. V was trimmed by 7 bases and J by 7 bases, leaving 16 bases between them. Per the germline V gene, CDR1 is SNHLY and CDR2 is FYNNEI. CDR3 sequence: CASKRAATGGELFF. The CDR3 nucleotides are TGTGCCAGCAAACGGGCCGCGACAGGCGGGGAGCTGTTTTTT.

CDR3 in amino acids: CASSTWTGGSPGRAFF. CDR3 DNA: TGTGCCAGCAGTACCTGGACAGGGGGGTCTCCAGGCCGGGCTTTCTTT. V and J are TRBV28 and TRBJ1-1; 10 bases align to TRBD1. CDR1 is MDHEN, CDR2 SYDVKM, per germline. With V trimmed by 5 bases and J by 11 bases, 17 bases remained unmatched. CDR3 length: 16 amino acids.

V is TRBV4-2 and J is TRBJ1-2; D perhaps matches TRBD1 (5 bases). Trimming stripped 1 base from V and 0 bases from J, with 21 bases between. This CDR3 has 19 amino acids. Germline CDR1 and CDR2: LGHNA and YNFKEQ. This CDR3 reads CASSQGDGPWGIPNYGYTF. CDR3 nucleotides: TGTGCCAGCAGCCAAGGGGACGGGCCCTGGGGGATTCCTAACTATGGCTACACCTTC.

V is TRBV6-5 and J is TRBJ1-1; D gene unclear. The CDR3 covers 11 residues. Trimming removed 5 bases at V and 8 bases at J, with 9 bases between. The germline CDR1 and CDR2 sequences are MNHEY and SVGAGI. CDR3 sequence: CASSIGGEAFF. In DNA form, the CDR3 reads TGTGCCAGCAGTATTGGTGGGGAAGCTTTCTTT.

The gene calls are TRBV2 and TRBJ1-6; the D gene is possibly TRBD1 (5 bases). The CDR3 has 15 amino acids. The V gene's germline CDR1 is SNHLY and CDR2 FYNNEI. V dropped 6 bases and J dropped 10 bases, with 19 bases sitting between them. CDR3 in DNA: TGTGCCAGCAGGGCCTCCAGGGTCTCAGTCTCACCCCTCCACTTT. As protein: CASRASRVSVSPLHF.

As DNA, the CDR3 is TGTGCCAGCAGCTTCGGACAGCTCAAGACTACGAACACTGAAGCTTTCTTT. It codes for CASSFGQLKTTNTEAFF. The rearrangement uses TRBV7-2 and TRBJ1-1, with D perhaps TRBD1 (6 bases). The CDR3 spans 17 residues. Germline lookup yields CDR1 SGHTA and CDR2 FQGNSA. V dropped 3 bases and J dropped 1 base, with 18 bases sitting between them.

This chain joins TRBV9 and TRBJ1-1; D call uncertain. CDR3 length: 12 residues. Trimming stripped 3 bases from V and 1 base from J, with 4 bases between. Looked up from germline, CDR1 is SGDLS and CDR2 is YYNGEE. The CDR3 nucleotides are TGTGCCAGCAGCGCCCAGAACACTGAAGCTTTCTTT. Amino acids: CASSAQNTEAFF.

The V and J genes are TRBV5-1 and TRBJ2-2; a possible D gene is TRBD1 (7 bases). V lost 1 base to trimming and J lost 7 bases, with 20 bases between them. Germline V lookup: CDR1 SGHRS, CDR2 YFSETQ. The length of the CDR3 is 17 residues. The CDR3 protein is CASSLSQGRGTVGELFF. DNA for the CDR3: TGCGCCAGCAGCTTGTCACAGGGCAGGGGGACTGTCGGGGAGCTGTTTTTT. The complete variable domain, with remaining parts taken from reference TRBV5-1 and TRBJ2-2, reads KAGVTQTPRYLIKTRGQQVTLSCSPISGHRSVSWYQQTPGQGLQFLFEYFSETQRNKGNFPGRFSGRQFSNSRSEMNVSTLELGDSALYLCASSLSQGRGTVGELFFGEGSRLTVL.

This clone showed up just once. The chain links TRBV11-2 to TRBJ2-7; 8 bases match TRBD1. This CDR3 region has 16 residues. Germline assignment: CDR1 SGHAT and CDR2 FQNNGV. J gave up 5 bases and V 2 bases, and 11 bases lay outside the gene matches. This CDR3 is CASSLSGRGPLDEQYF. The CDR3 DNA reads as TGTGCCAGCAGCTTATCGGGCAGGGGGCCGTTGGACGAGCAGTACTTC. The entire variable domain, with the rest obtained from reference TRBV11-2 and TRBJ2-7, is as follows: EAGVAQSPRYKIIEKRQSVAFWCNPISGHATLYWYQQILGQGPKLLIQFQNNGVVDDSQLPKDRFSAERLKGVDSTLKIQPAKLEDSAVYLCASSLSGRGPLDEQYFGPGTRLTVT.

V gene TRBV28 combines with J gene TRBJ1-4; D is perhaps TRBD1 (6 bases). Germline CDR1 is MDHEN and CDR2 is SYDVKM. The length of the CDR3 is 14 residues. The V and J ends lost 8 bases and 3 bases respectively, with 13 bases between them. The CDR3 protein is CASLAGASNEKLFF. The CDR3 DNA follows: TGTGCCAGCCTGGCAGGGGCCTCTAATGAAAAACTGTTTTTT.

This clone has only one observation. The rearrangement links TRBV7-9 to TRBJ2-3; no definite D call. Germline CDR1 reads SEHNR; CDR2 reads FQNEAQ (reference sequence). V lost 7 bases, J lost 1 base, and 9 bases lay in between. The CDR3 is 13 amino acids. CDR3 DNA sequence: TGTGCCAGCACGATCATGGGCACAGATACGCAGTATTTT. Protein product: CASTIMGTDTQYF.

The chain employs TRBV20-1 and TRBJ2-7, with D perhaps matching TRBD2 (5 bases). Trimming stripped 3 bases from V and 2 bases from J, with 8 bases between. The CDR3 has 12 residues. Germline V gene lookup returns CDR1 DFQATT and CDR2 SNEGSKA (reference sequence). CDR3: CSASGRTYEQYF. CDR3 sequence (DNA): TGCAGTGCTAGTGGGAGAACCTACGAGCAGTACTTC.

The chain is built from TRBV5-1 and TRBJ2-7; D ambiguous. There are 13 residues in the CDR3. Germline loops: CDR1 SGHRS, CDR2 YFSETQ. V gave up 5 bases and J gave up 3 bases, with 12 bases separating them. CDR3 in amino acids: CASRTGPNYEQYF. The CDR3 DNA reads as TGCGCCAGCAGAACCGGGCCCAACTACGAGCAGTACTTC.

The J gene is TRBJ2-7, the V gene TRBV7-6; 9 bases match TRBD2. This CDR3 has 15 amino acids. V trimming: 5 bases; J trimming: 7 bases; junction bases outside the gene matches: 12. Germline values: CDR1 SGHVS, CDR2 FNYEAQ. The CDR3 protein is CASSPEAGGPKEQYF. The CDR3 DNA sequence: TGTGCCAGCAGCCCCGAGGCGGGAGGGCCGAAGGAGCAGTACTTC.

V and J are TRBV4-1 and TRBJ1-5; D is unclear. This CDR3 is 16 amino acids long. Trimming stripped 0 bases from V and 5 bases from J, with 14 bases between. CDR1 and CDR2 (germline): MGHRA, YSYEKL. CDR3 sequence (DNA): TGCGCCAGCAGCCAAGATTCCGGGCGGTCGGATCAGCCCCAGCATTTT. As protein: CASSQDSGRSDQPQHF.

Worth noting for this clone: One end of the junction is discordant with germline, which a read error may explain. The chain recombines TRBV4-1 with TRBJ1-3; a weak D match, TRBD1 (6 bases). The length of the CDR3 is 13 residues. CDR1 and CDR2 (germline): MGHRA, YSYEKL. CDR3 bases: TGCGCCAGCAGCCCTCTACCCGGGCAGGGGAGATCTTTC. It encodes CASSPLPGQGRSF.

The table lists this clone with many counts. The V gene is TRBV11-3, the J gene TRBJ1-4, with unresolved D. The germline V gene encodes CDR1 SGHNT and CDR2 YENEEA. There are 13 residues in the CDR3. Trimming pared 0 bases from V and 12 bases from J, leaving 11 bases between. The CDR3 coding sequence is TGTGCCAGCAGCTTAGATTCCGGCCACGAACTGTTTTTT. Residues: CASSLDSGHELFF.

This chain joins TRBV5-4 and TRBJ2-2; the D gene is possibly TRBD2 (8 bases). CDR1 SGHNT and CDR2 YYREEE come from the germline V gene (reference sequence). The CDR3 consists of 19 residues. The V end lost 5 bases, the J end lost 4 bases, and 27 bases lay between the germline ends. CDR3 region: CASSRGGGGAGVFTGELFF. DNA of the CDR3: TGTGCCAGCAGTAGAGGGGGCGGGGGAGCGGGAGTATTCACCGGGGAGCTGTTTTTT.

The chain couples TRBV6-2 or TRBV6-3 to TRBJ2-5; no clear D. Germline V lookup: CDR1 MNHEY, CDR2 SVGEGT. Trimming shortened V by 4 bases and J by 5 bases, and 23 bases separated the two germline ends. CDR3 length: 17 amino acids. The CDR3 DNA reads TGTGCCAGCAGTTCCCTCCTGCGGATTTCCGGCCAGGAGACCCAGTACTTC. This codes for CASSSLLRISGQETQYF.

The J gene is TRBJ1-4, the V gene TRBV5-1, with 7 bases matching TRBD1. In germline, CDR1 is SGHRS, CDR2 YFSETQ. V shed 2 bases, J shed 0 bases, and the junction held 1 base outside the gene matches. This CDR3 is 15 amino acids long. The CDR3 loop is CASSFGTATNEKLFF. CDR3 DNA: TGCGCCAGCAGCTTCGGGACAGCAACTAATGAAAAACTGTTTTTT.

The J gene is TRBJ1-6, the V gene TRBV18, with D possibly TRBD1 on 5 matching bases. The CDR3 contains 17 residues. Germline values: CDR1 KGHSH, CDR2 LQKENI. Between the trimmed V and J ends, which lost 2 bases and 10 bases, there was a span of 21 bases. CDR3 coding DNA: TGTGCCAGCTCACCATCTTACGGGGCTGGGGCATACTCACCCCTCCACTTT. Translation gives CASSPSYGAGAYSPLHF.

Written as DNA, the CDR3 is TGTGCCAGTATGCTGGGATCTGGGGCCAACGTCCTGACTTTC. Protein product: CASMLGSGANVLTF. This chain connects TRBV19 to TRBJ2-6; D call uncertain. The CDR3 has 14 amino acids. Germline V gene lookup returns CDR1 LNHDA and CDR2 SQIVND (reference sequence). V lost 7 bases and J 1 base, leaving 8 bases between the germline ends.

A single count supports this clone. The chain carries TRBV7-2 and TRBJ1-1; 8 bases match TRBD1. CDR3 length: 17 residues. V was pared by 5 bases and J by 0 bases, with 11 bases of the junction left unmatched. CDR1 and CDR2 (germline): SGHTA, FQGNSA. As DNA, the CDR3 is TGTGCCAGCAGCCCCTTTCTGGGACAGGAAGTGAACACTGAAGCTTTCTTT. Its translation is CASSPFLGQEVNTEAFF.

The CDR3 protein is CASSLKVNTEAFF. The CDR3 coding sequence is TGTGCCAGCAGCTTAAAAGTGAACACTGAAGCTTTCTTT. The chain recombines TRBV7-7 with TRBJ1-1; D remains ambiguous. In germline, CDR1 is SSHAT, CDR2 FNYEAQ (reference sequence). V lost 2 bases to trimming and J lost 0 bases, with 4 bases between them. The CDR3 totals 13 residues.

V is TRBV7-2 and J is TRBJ2-5; the D gene could be TRBD1 or TRBD2 (5 bases each). From germline, CDR1 is SGHTA and CDR2 FQGNSA. The CDR3 has 13 residues. Trimming shortened V by 2 bases and J by 7 bases, and 11 bases separated the two germline ends. The CDR3 loop is CASSLSTRGTQYF. The CDR3 bases are TGTGCCAGCAGCTTATCTACGAGGGGGACCCAGTACTTC.

The chain links TRBV18 to TRBJ1-2; no clear D gene. The CDR3 has 13 amino acids. In germline, CDR1 is KGHSH, CDR2 LQKENI. The ends were cut back, 0 bases at V and 7 bases at J, with 9 bases in the middle. The CDR3 loop reads CASSPPQYTGYTF. The CDR3 DNA follows: TGTGCCAGCTCACCACCGCAGTATACTGGCTACACCTTC.

V gene TRBV9 combines with J gene TRBJ2-1, with 8 bases matching TRBD2. Trimming took 2 bases from V and 8 from J; bases not matched to a gene: 3. CDR3 length: 13 residues. Germline lookup yields CDR1 SGDLS and CDR2 YYNGEE. Here the CDR3 DNA reads TGTGCCAGCAGCGTCCCGGGAGGGCATGAGCAGTTCTTC. It encodes CASSVPGGHEQFF.